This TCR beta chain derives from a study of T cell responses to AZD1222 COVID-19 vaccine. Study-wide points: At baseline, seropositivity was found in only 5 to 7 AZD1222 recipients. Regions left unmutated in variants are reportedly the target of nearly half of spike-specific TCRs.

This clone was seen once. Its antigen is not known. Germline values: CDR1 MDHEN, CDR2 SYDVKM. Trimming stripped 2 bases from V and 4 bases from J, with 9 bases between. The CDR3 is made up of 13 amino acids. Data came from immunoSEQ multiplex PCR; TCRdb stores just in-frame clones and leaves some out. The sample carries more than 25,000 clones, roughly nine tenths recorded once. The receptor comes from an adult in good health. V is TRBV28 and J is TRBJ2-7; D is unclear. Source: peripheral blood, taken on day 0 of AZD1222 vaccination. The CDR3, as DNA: TGTGCCAGCAGTTTACCCCAAGGTTACGAGCAGTACTTC. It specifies CASSLPQGYEQYF. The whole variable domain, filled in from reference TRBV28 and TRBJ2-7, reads DVKVTQSSRYLVKRTGEKVFLECVQDMDHENMFWYRQDPGLGLRLIYFSYDVKMKEKGDIPEGYSVSREKKERFSLILESASTNQTSMYLCASSLPQGYEQYFGPGTRLTVT.